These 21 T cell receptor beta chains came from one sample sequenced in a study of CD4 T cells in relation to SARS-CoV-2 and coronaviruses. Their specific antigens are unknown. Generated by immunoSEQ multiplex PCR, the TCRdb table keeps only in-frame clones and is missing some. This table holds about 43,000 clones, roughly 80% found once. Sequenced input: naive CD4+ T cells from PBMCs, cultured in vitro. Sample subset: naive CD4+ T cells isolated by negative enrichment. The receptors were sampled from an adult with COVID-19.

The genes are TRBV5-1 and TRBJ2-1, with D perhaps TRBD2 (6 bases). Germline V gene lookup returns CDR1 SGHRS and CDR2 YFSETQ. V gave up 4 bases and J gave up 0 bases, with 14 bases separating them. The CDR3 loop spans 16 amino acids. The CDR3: CASSPAMGGSYNEQFF. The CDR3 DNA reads TGCGCCAGCAGCCCGGCGATGGGGGGCTCCTACAATGAGCAGTTCTTC.

The CDR3 spells CASSTGQAVGWGTDTQYF. CDR3 sequence (DNA): TGTGCCAGTAGTACCGGACAGGCCGTTGGATGGGGCACAGATACGCAGTATTTT. V is TRBV19 and J is TRBJ2-3, with TRBD1 identical over 7 bases. Looked up from germline, CDR1 is LNHDA and CDR2 is SQIVND (reference sequence). V shed 4 bases, J shed 1 base, and the junction held 14 bases outside the gene matches. This CDR3 contains 18 residues. The full variable domain, completed using reference TRBV19 and TRBJ2-3, is DGGITQSPKYLFRKEGQNVTLSCEQNLNHDAMYWYRQDPGQGLRLIYYSQIVNDFQKGDIAEGYSVSREKKESFPLTVTSAQKNPTAFYLCASSTGQAVGWGTDTQYFGPGTRLTVL.

CDR3 residues: CAWSLGLGRERYETQYF. The CDR3 nucleotides are TGTGCCTGGAGTTTGGGGTTGGGGCGGGAGAGGTATGAGACCCAGTACTTC. This chain joins TRBV30 and TRBJ2-5; TRBD2 matches at 7 bases. The CDR3 length is 17 residues. With V trimmed by 2 bases and J by 5 bases, 17 bases remained unmatched. Per germline, CDR1 GTSNPN and CDR2 SVGIG (reference sequence). The full variable domain, with the rest looked up from reference TRBV30 and TRBJ2-5, is SQTIHQWPATLVQPVGSPLSLECTVEGTSNPNLYWYRQAAGRGLQLLFYSVGIGQISSEVPQNLSASRPQDRQFILSSKKLLLSDSGFYLCAWSLGLGRERYETQYFGPGTRLLVL.

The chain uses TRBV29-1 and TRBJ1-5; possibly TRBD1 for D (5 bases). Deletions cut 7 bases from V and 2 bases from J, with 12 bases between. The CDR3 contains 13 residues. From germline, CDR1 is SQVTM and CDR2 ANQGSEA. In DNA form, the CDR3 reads TGCAGCGCAATCCAAGGGGGCAATCAGCCCCAGCATTTT. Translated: CSAIQGGNQPQHF.

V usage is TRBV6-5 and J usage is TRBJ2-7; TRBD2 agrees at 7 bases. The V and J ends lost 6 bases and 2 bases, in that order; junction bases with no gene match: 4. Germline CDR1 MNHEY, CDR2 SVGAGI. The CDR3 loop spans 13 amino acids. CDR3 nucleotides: TGTGCCAGCAGCCGGGGAGGGGCCTACGAGCAGTACTTC. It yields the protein CASSRGGAYEQYF.

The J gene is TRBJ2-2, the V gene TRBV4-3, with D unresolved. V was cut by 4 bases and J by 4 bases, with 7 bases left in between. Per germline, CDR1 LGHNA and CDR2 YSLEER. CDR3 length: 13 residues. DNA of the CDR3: TGCGCCAGCAGCCTGGGCCCCACCGGGGAGCTGTTTTTT. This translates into CASSLGPTGELFF.

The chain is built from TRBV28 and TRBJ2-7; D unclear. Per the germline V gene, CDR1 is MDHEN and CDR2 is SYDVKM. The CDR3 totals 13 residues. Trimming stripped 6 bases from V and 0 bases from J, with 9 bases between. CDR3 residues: CASSLRSSYEQYF. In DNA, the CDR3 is TGTGCCAGCAGCCTAAGAAGCTCCTACGAGCAGTACTTC.

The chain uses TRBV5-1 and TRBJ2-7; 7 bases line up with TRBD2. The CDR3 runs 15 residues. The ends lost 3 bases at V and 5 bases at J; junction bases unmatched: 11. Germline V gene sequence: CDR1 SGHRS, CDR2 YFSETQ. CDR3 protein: CASSSPRTGRDEQYF. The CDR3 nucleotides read TGCGCCAGCAGCTCCCCCCGGACGGGGAGGGACGAGCAGTACTTC.

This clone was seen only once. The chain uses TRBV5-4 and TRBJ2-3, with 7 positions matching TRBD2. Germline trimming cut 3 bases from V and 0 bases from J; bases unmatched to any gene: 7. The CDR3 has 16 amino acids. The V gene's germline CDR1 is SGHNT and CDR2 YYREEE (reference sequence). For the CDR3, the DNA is TGTGCCAGCAGCTCTGCTAGCGGCCCCAGCACAGATACGCAGTATTTT. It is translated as CASSSASGPSTDTQYF.

The CDR3 protein is CASSLEGDSYNSPLHF. DNA for the CDR3: TGCGCCAGCAGCTTGGAGGGAGACTCCTATAATTCACCCCTCCACTTT. V and J are TRBV5-1 and TRBJ1-6; D gene unclear. V was pared by 0 bases and J by 0 bases, with 7 bases between. Germline CDR1 reads SGHRS; CDR2 reads YFSETQ. CDR3 size: 16 residues.

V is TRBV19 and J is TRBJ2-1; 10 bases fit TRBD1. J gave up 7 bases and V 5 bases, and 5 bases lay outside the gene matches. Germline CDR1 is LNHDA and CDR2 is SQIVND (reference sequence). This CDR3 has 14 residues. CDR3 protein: CASSRDRGGNEQFF. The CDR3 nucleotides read TGTGCCAGTAGTCGGGACAGGGGAGGGAATGAGCAGTTCTTC. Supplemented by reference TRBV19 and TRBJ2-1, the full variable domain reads DGGITQSPKYLFRKEGQNVTLSCEQNLNHDAMYWYRQDPGQGLRLIYYSQIVNDFQKGDIAEGYSVSREKKESFPLTVTSAQKNPTAFYLCASSRDRGGNEQFFGPGTRLTVL.

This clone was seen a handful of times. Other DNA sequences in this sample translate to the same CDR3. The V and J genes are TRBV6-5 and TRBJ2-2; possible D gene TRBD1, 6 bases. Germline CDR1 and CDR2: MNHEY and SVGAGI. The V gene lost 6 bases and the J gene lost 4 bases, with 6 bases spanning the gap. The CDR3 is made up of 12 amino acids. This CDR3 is CASSRGTGELFF. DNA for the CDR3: TGTGCCAGCAGCAGGGGCACCGGGGAGCTGTTTTTT.

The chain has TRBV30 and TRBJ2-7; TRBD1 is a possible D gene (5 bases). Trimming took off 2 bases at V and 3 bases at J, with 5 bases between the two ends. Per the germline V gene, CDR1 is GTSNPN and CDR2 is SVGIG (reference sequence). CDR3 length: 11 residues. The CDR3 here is CAWSRGYEQYF. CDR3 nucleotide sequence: TGTGCCTGGAGTAGGGGCTACGAGCAGTACTTC. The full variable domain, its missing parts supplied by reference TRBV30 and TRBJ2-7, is SQTIHQWPATLVQPVGSPLSLECTVEGTSNPNLYWYRQAAGRGLQLLFYSVGIGQISSEVPQNLSASRPQDRQFILSSKKLLLSDSGFYLCAWSRGYEQYFGPGTRLTVT.

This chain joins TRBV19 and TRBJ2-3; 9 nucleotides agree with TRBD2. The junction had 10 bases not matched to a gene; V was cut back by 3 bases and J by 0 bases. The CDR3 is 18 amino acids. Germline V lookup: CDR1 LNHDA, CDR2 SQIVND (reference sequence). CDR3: CASSIVAGAFSSTDTQYF. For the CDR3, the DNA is TGTGCCAGTAGTATTGTAGCGGGAGCGTTCTCTAGCACAGATACGCAGTATTTT. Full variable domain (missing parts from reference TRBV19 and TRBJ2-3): DGGITQSPKYLFRKEGQNVTLSCEQNLNHDAMYWYRQDPGQGLRLIYYSQIVNDFQKGDIAEGYSVSREKKESFPLTVTSAQKNPTAFYLCASSIVAGAFSSTDTQYFGPGTRLTVL.

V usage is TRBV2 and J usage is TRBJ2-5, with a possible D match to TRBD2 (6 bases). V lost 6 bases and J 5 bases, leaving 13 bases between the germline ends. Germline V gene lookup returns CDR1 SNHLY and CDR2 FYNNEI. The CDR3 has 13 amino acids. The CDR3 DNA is TGTGCCAGCAGGTGGGACTTGCGCGAGACCCAGTACTTC. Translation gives CASRWDLRETQYF.

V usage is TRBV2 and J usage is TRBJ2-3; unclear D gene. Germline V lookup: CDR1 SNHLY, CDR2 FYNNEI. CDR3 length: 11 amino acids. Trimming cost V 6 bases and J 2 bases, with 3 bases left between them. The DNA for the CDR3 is TGTGCCAGCAGCCTCACAGATACGCAGTATTTT. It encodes CASSLTDTQYF.

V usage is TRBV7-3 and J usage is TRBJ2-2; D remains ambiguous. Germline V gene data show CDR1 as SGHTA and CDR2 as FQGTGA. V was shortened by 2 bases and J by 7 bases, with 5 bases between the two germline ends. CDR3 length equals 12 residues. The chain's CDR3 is CASSLYRGELFF. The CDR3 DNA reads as TGTGCCAGCAGCTTATACCGCGGGGAGCTGTTTTTT.

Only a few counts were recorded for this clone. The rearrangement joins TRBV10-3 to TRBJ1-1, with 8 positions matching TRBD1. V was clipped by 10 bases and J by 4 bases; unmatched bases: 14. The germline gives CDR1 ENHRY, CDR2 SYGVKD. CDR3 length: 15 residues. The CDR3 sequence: CATHGQGNVGTEAFF. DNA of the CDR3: TGTGCCACCCACGGACAGGGCAATGTGGGCACTGAAGCTTTCTTT.

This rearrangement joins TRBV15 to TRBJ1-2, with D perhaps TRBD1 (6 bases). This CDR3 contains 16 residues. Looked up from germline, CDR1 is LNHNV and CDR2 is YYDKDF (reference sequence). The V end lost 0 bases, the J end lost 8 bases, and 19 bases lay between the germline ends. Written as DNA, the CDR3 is TGTGCCACCAGCAGAGATGGCACAGGGCCCCTCGGCGGCTACACCTTC. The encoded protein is CATSRDGTGPLGGYTF.

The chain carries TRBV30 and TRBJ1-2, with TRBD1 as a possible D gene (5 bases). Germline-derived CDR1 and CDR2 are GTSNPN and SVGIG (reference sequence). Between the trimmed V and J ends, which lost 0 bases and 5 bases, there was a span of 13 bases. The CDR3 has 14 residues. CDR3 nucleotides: TGTGCCTGGAGTGTACGAGGGGCAGGGTATGGCTACACCTTC. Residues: CAWSVRGAGYGYTF.

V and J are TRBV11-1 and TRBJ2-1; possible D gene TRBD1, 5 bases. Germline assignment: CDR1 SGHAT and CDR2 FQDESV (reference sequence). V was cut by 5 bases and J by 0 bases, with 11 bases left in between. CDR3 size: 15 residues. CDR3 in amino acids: CASSADSYSYNEQFF. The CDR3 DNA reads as TGTGCCAGCAGCGCTGACAGTTACTCCTACAATGAGCAGTTCTTC.